This TCR beta chain was sequenced during a study of early T cells in non-severe SARS-CoV-2 infection. V was shortened by 1 base and J by 5 bases, with 11 bases between the two germline ends. CDR1 WSHSY and CDR2 SAAADI come from the germline V gene. The CDR3 is made up of 14 amino acids. Researchers tagged individual cDNA molecules with unique molecular identifiers. TCRdb reanalysed the 5' RACE reads using MiXCR and keeps one entry per CDR3 protein. Among approximately 64,000 distinct CDR3 sequences listed, just under 5% were seen once. The receptor comes from an adult who was a healthcare worker with PCR-confirmed SARS-CoV-2 infection or an uninfected control (not recorded which). Material: whole blood. This rearrangement joins TRBV10-2 to TRBJ1-1; TRBD1 might be the D (5 bases). The CDR3 spells CASSELMGETEAFF. CDR3 nucleotides: TGCGCCAGCAGTGAGTTAATGGGGGAGACTGAAGCTTTCTTT.